The 11 T cell receptor beta chains below were found in one sample sequenced in a study of blood T cell repertoires in COVID-19. Method: immunoSEQ multiplex PCR; TCRdb's copy keeps in-frame clones and lacks some. This repertoire shows fewer than 450,000 clones, roughly 84% found once; its top ten account for 1%. The material sequenced was PBMCs or T cells enriched from blood (not recorded which). All receptors derive from a woman younger than 45 who had recovered from COVID-19.

This chain connects TRBV7-9 to TRBJ1-2; TRBD1 aligns across 9 bases. Looked up from germline, CDR1 is SEHNR and CDR2 is FQNEAQ (reference sequence). V gave up 5 bases and J gave up 4 bases; unmatched junction bases: 5. CDR3 length equals 14 residues. CDR3 loop: CASSVQGASYGYTF. CDR3 nucleotides: TGTGCCAGCAGCGTACAGGGGGCTAGCTATGGCTACACCTTC.

The rearrangement uses TRBV5-1 and TRBJ1-4, with 7 positions matching TRBD1. The CDR3 is 14 amino acids. Trimming took 3 bases from V and 4 from J; bases not matched to a gene: 3. CDR1 and CDR2 (germline): SGHRS, YFSETQ. The CDR3 here is CASSSRGNNEKLFF. The CDR3 DNA reads as TGCGCCAGCAGCTCCAGGGGGAATAATGAAAAACTGTTTTTT.

The genes are TRBV5-5 and TRBJ1-1; 9 bases agree with TRBD1. The germline gives CDR1 SGHKS, CDR2 YYEKEE (reference sequence). V trimming: 7 bases; J trimming: 1 base; junction bases outside the gene matches: 5. The CDR3 is 14 amino acids. This CDR3 is CASQDRGTNTEAFF. The CDR3, as DNA: TGTGCCAGCCAGGACAGGGGTACGAACACTGAAGCTTTCTTT. The full variable domain, its missing parts supplied by reference TRBV5-5 and TRBJ1-1, is DAGVTQSPTHLIKTRGQQVTLRCSPISGHKSVSWYQQVLGQGPQFIFQYYEKEERGRGNFPDRFSARQFPNYSSELNVNALLLGDSALYLCASQDRGTNTEAFFGQGTRLTVV.

The chain joins TRBV28 to TRBJ2-6; TRBD1 aligns across 8 bases. Trimming took 4 bases from V and 3 from J; bases not matched to a gene: 2. CDR3 size: 15 residues. Germline CDR1 and CDR2: MDHEN and SYDVKM. CDR3 amino acids: CASSSTGDGANVLTF. The CDR3 region has the DNA TGTGCCAGCAGTTCGACAGGGGATGGGGCCAACGTCCTGACTTTC.

This rearrangement joins TRBV29-1 to TRBJ1-2; 9 positions match TRBD1. Germline lookup yields CDR1 SQVTM and CDR2 ANQGSEA. The CDR3 extends over 13 amino acids. V trimming: 6 bases; J trimming: 6 bases; junction bases outside the gene matches: 8. CDR3 in DNA: TGCAGCGTCGACGGGACAGGGCCACATGGCTACACCTTC. This sequence encodes CSVDGTGPHGYTF.

This chain links TRBV19 with TRBJ2-5; TRBD2 aligns across 14 bases. The V gene end was trimmed by 1 base and the J gene end by 2 bases; junction bases not matched to a gene: 6. The CDR3 runs 18 residues. Looked up from germline, CDR1 is LNHDA and CDR2 is SQIVND (reference sequence). The CDR3 region is CASSIGLAGGPRQETQYF. The CDR3 DNA is TGTGCCAGTAGTATAGGACTAGCGGGGGGGCCGCGACAAGAGACCCAGTACTTC.

The sample holds many counts of this clone. The CDR3 DNA follows: TGTGCCAGCAGCCCTCCGGGACAGAAGAAAGAGACCCAGTACTTC. Amino acid sequence: CASSPPGQKKETQYF. The chain recombines TRBV5-4 with TRBJ2-5, with 7 nucleotides matching TRBD1. J gave up 3 bases and V 4 bases, and 9 bases lay outside the gene matches. Germline V gene lookup returns CDR1 SGHNT and CDR2 YYREEE (reference sequence). This CDR3 has 15 amino acids. Using reference TRBV5-4 and TRBJ2-5 for the parts outside the CDR3, the full variable domain is ETGVTQSPTHLIKTRGQQVTLRCSSQSGHNTVSWYQQALGQGPQFIFQYYREEENGRGNFPPRFSGLQFPNYSSELNVNALELDDSALYLCASSPPGQKKETQYFGPGTRLLVL.

V usage is TRBV7-9 and J usage is TRBJ1-6, with 7 bases that match TRBD1. Germline loops: CDR1 SEHNR, CDR2 FQNEAQ (reference sequence). CDR3 length equals 13 residues. V was clipped by 5 bases and J by 13 bases; unmatched bases: 8. In nucleotides, the CDR3 is TGTGCCAGCAGCGAATCGACAGGGATGCCCCTCCACTTT. Its protein is CASSESTGMPLHF.

V gene TRBV30 combines with J gene TRBJ2-5; the D gene is possibly TRBD2 (6 bases). The germline CDR1 and CDR2 sequences are GTSNPN and SVGIG (reference sequence). The CDR3 has 13 amino acids. Between the trimmed V and J ends, which lost 3 bases and 4 bases, there was a span of 12 bases. The CDR3 nucleotides are TGTGCCTGGAGGGTACTGGGGGGAGAGACCCAGTACTTC. Amino acid sequence: CAWRVLGGETQYF.

The gene calls are TRBV27 and TRBJ2-7; D is possibly TRBD1 (6 bases). V was trimmed by 5 bases and J by 2 bases, leaving 13 bases between them. This CDR3 has 14 residues. Germline loops: CDR1 MNHEY, CDR2 SMNVEV (reference sequence). The DNA for the CDR3 is TGTGCCAGCAGTACCAGGACAGCAGCCTACGAGCAGTACTTC. It codes for CASSTRTAAYEQYF.

This clone was picked up one time. The CDR3 here is CASSDWRGDQPQHF. CDR3 DNA sequence: TGTGCCAGCAGTGATTGGAGGGGAGACCAGCCCCAGCATTTT. V gene TRBV2 combines with J gene TRBJ1-5, with D tentatively TRBD1 (5 bases). CDR1 is SNHLY and CDR2 is FYNNEI in the germline V gene. The V end was cut by 3 bases, the J end by 7 bases, with 13 bases between. The CDR3 runs to 14 residues.